This T cell receptor (beta chain) emerged from a study of control samples from healthy donors and cancer patients. The method was immunoSEQ multiplex PCR; TCRdb's version includes in-frame clones alone and lacks a portion of them. The table has about 150,000 clones, more than 90% seen once. CDR1 is MNHEY, CDR2 SVGAGI, per germline. V lost 2 bases to trimming and J lost 2 bases, with 9 bases between them. This CDR3 comprises 15 residues. The source of this sequence is a man aged 25-45 years in good health. The rearrangement joins TRBV6-5 to TRBJ1-4, with no clear D. What was sequenced was blood. The CDR3 reads CASSYRTTTNEKLFF. CDR3 sequence (DNA): TGTGCCAGCAGTTACCGCACTACGACTAATGAAAAACTGTTTTTT.